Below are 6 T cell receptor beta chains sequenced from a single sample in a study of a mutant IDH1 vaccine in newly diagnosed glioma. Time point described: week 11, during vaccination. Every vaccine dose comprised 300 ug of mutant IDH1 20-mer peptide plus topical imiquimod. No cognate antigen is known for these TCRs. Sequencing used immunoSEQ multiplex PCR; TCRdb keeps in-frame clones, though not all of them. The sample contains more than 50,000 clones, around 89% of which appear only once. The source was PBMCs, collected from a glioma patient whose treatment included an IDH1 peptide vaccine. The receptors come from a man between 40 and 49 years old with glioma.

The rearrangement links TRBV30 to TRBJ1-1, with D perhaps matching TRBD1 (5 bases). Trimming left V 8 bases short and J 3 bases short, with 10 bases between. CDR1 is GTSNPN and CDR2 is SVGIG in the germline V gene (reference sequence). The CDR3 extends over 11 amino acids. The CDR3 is CAQQGYTEAFF. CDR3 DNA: TGTGCCCAGCAGGGTTACACTGAAGCTTTCTTT.

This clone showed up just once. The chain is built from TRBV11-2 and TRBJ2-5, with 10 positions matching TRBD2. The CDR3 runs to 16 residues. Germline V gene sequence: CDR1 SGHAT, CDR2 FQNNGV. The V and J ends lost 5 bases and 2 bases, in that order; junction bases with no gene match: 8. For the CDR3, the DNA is TGTGCCAGCAGCCGAAGCGGGGGGGCCTTACAAGAGACCCAGTACTTC. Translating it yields CASSRSGGALQETQYF.

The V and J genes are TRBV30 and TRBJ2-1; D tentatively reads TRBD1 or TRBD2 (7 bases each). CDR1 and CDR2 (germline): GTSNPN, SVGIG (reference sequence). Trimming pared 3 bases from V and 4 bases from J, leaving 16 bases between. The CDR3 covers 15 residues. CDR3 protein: CAWSRGGRIYNEQFF. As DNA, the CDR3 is TGTGCCTGGAGCAGGGGGGGGCGGATTTACAATGAGCAGTTCTTC.

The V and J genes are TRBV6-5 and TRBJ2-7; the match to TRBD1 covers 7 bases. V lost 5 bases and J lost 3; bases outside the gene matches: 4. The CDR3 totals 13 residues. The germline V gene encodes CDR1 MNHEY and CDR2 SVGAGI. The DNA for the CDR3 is TGTGCCAGCAGTCCCGGGACAGACTACGAGCAGTACTTC. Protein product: CASSPGTDYEQYF.

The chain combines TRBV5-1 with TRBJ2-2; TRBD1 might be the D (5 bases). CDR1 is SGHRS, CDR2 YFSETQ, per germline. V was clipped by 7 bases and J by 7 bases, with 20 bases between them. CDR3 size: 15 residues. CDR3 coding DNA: TGCGCCAGCGGCGACAGCCGCCTGTATTTCGGGGAGCTGTTTTTT. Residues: CASGDSRLYFGELFF.

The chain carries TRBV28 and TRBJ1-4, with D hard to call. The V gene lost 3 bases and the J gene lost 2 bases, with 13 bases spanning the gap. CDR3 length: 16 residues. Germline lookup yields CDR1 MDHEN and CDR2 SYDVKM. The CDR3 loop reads CASSFPTRRTNEKLFF. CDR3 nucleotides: TGTGCCAGCAGTTTCCCGACCCGACGGACTAATGAAAAACTGTTTTTT.